This record covers a single TCR beta chain. Its cognate antigen is unknown. Germline V gene data show CDR1 as WSHSY and CDR2 as SAAADI. CDR3 length: 16 amino acids. V lost 3 bases to trimming and J lost 6 bases, with 21 bases between them. With a J-beta primer mix and a sample-barcoded 5' primer, a second PCR ran about 7 to 12 cycles. Each cDNA molecule, via a template-switch adaptor with 12 random nucleotides, was tagged. TCRdb re-analysed the 5' RACE reads in MiXCR, keeping a single row per CDR3 protein. The sample holds around 900,000 distinct CDR3 sequences, 51% seen once. These data come from a study of blood T cells in healthy people across ages. Researchers collected about 10 milliliters of peripheral blood from every single donor. Extracted total RNA amounted to at least 5.5 micrograms for each sample. Study-level points and caveats: Diversity was higher, and naive CD4+ cells more numerous, in long-lived donors than in aged donors.

The clonotype comes from an older woman in good health. The sequencing sample was made of blood. V is TRBV10-2 and J is TRBJ2-7, with a weak D call TRBD2 (6 bases). The CDR3 sequence is CASSDRGAGGQGEQYF. CDR3 sequence (DNA): TGCGCCAGCAGTGATCGAGGAGCGGGTGGACAAGGCGAGCAGTACTTC.